This TCR beta chain came from a study of tumor-infiltrating lymphocytes in primary liver carcinoma. The CDR3 length is 16 residues. Germline CDR1 and CDR2: SQVTM and ANQGSEA. Starting material of 400 to 600 ng total RNA yielded TCR beta cDNA via a constant-region primer. Slightly modified ARM-PCR served as the procedure for the TCR beta libraries. These libraries came from three rounds of nested multiplex PCR. PCR rounds one and two used TRBV1-TRBV30 forward primers with a C-beta reverse primer for roughly 9 cycles each. TCRdb re-called the multiplex PCR reads through MiXCR, storing one row per CDR3 protein. Of roughly 330,000 distinct CDR3 sequences detected, around three fifths appear once; the ten largest clones hold about 6%. RNA was extracted from whole blood without cell sorting, alongside germline DNA. Blood samples of about 4.1 milliliters were drawn preoperatively. Study outcomes and limitations: Top-250-clone fractions were significantly higher in tumors than in blood (p = 0.039).

As to this clonotype: Its antigen remains unidentified. A much larger clone differs from this one at a single base, so this may be a read error.

The receptor was derived from a man aged 35-49 years with primary liver carcinoma and hepatitis B virus infection. The source material was peripheral blood. The chain combines TRBV29-1 with TRBJ2-5; TRBD1 matches at 7 bases. CDR3 in amino acids: CSVEEEYGTVQETEYF. The CDR3 bases are TGCAGCGTTGAAGAGGAATACGGGACAGTCCAAGAGACCGAGTACTTC.